This entry lists 9 T cell receptor beta chains sequenced from one sample in a study of T cells in Graves' hyperthyroidism and ophthalmopathy. It was RNA transcripts that yielded the amplified TCR beta CDR3 regions. During a first-round RT-PCR of the TCR CDR3, the HTBI primer set was used. TCRdb redid the calling of the multiplex PCR reads with MiXCR, one entry per CDR3 protein. The sample includes fewer than 550,000 distinct CDR3 sequences, about 15% seen only once; the top ten take around 14%. Specimen: blood. Source of these receptors: a woman aged 18-29 years with Graves' hyperthyroidism.

Comments on this clonotype: One base away lies a much larger clone, so this may be a sequencing read error. This chain links TRBV4-1 with TRBJ2-3, with 8 bases that match TRBD2. V dropped 2 bases and J dropped 4; count of bases not matched to a gene: 8. The CDR3 runs to 16 residues. The germline V gene encodes CDR1 MGHRA and CDR2 YSYEKL. CDR3 in DNA: TGCGCCAGCAGCCAACAAGCGGGAGAAGGCTCAGATACGCAGTATTTT. Amino acids: CASSQQAGEGSDTQYF.

The chain couples TRBV7-9 to TRBJ1-2, with D possibly matching TRBD1 (5 bases). With 5 bases removed from V and 5 bases from J, the gap between germline ends came to 18 bases. From germline, CDR1 is SEHNR and CDR2 FQNEAQ (reference sequence). The CDR3 covers 15 residues. The CDR3: CASSLGGTDGYGYTF. The DNA of the CDR3 is TGTGCCAGCAGCCTAGGAGGGACGGACGGTTATGGCTACACCTTC. The full variable domain, with the rest looked up from reference TRBV7-9 and TRBJ1-2, is DTGVSQNPRHKITKRGQNVTFRCDPISEHNRLYWYRQTLGQGPEFLTYFQNEAQLEKSRLLSDRFSAERPKGSFSTLEIQRTEQGDSAMYLCASSLGGTDGYGYTFGSGTRLTVV.

This clonotype was detected a few times. The CDR3: CASSELDVPREQYF. CDR3 nucleotides: TGTGCCAGCAGTGAACTGGACGTACCTAGGGAGCAGTACTTC. This rearrangement joins TRBV2 to TRBJ2-7; D is unresolved. The CDR3 is 14 amino acids. V lost 2 bases and J 7 bases, leaving 15 bases between the germline ends. Per germline, CDR1 SNHLY and CDR2 FYNNEI.

This clonotype was seen many times. Written as DNA, the CDR3 is TGTGCCAGCAGTTTTGGCGTTTCCTACGAGCAGTACTTC. It translates to CASSFGVSYEQYF. The rearrangement uses TRBV27 and TRBJ2-7; D is unresolved. V gave up 3 bases and J gave up 1 base, with 7 bases separating them. Germline CDR1 MNHEY, CDR2 SMNVEV (reference sequence). This CDR3 is built from 13 residues.

The rearrangement links TRBV28 to TRBJ2-7; D is perhaps TRBD1 (6 bases). CDR3 length equals 13 residues. V lost 3 bases and J 6 bases, leaving 12 bases between the germline ends. Germline loops: CDR1 MDHEN, CDR2 SYDVKM. This CDR3 reads CASSFTGSGEQYF. The CDR3 bases are TGTGCCAGCAGTTTCACAGGGAGTGGCGAGCAGTACTTC.

At least ten counts were recorded for this clonotype. This chain joins TRBV18 and TRBJ1-1; 10 positions agree with TRBD1. The V gene end was trimmed by 10 bases and the J gene end by 6 bases; junction bases not matched to a gene: 8. This CDR3 contains 13 residues. Germline assignment: CDR1 KGHSH and CDR2 LQKENI. The CDR3 is CATSLDRGPEAFF. Written as DNA, the CDR3 is TGTGCCACCTCCCTAGACAGGGGGCCTGAAGCTTTCTTT.

This clonotype occurred a few times. J is TRBJ2-1 and V is TRBV7-9; 15 positions match TRBD2. Germline CDR1 reads SEHNR; CDR2 reads FQNEAQ (reference sequence). Germline trimming cut 5 bases from V and 3 bases from J; bases unmatched to any gene: 14. The CDR3 is 20 amino acids. The CDR3 reads CASSPPLGLAGGQVYNEQFF. The CDR3 region has the DNA TGTGCCAGCAGCCCCCCTCTGGGACTAGCGGGGGGCCAGGTCTACAATGAGCAGTTCTTC.

The chain employs TRBV12-3 or TRBV12-4 and TRBJ2-2; D not certain. Trimming removed 4 bases from V and 6 bases from J, with 15 bases in between. This CDR3 has 15 amino acids. The CDR3 DNA is TGTGCCAGCAGTTCTCTTGGGTCTCTCGCCGGGGAGCTGTTTTTT. It is translated as CASSSLGSLAGELFF.

This clonotype was observed a few times. This may come from a read error, since a much larger clone is one base off. V gene TRBV7-9 combines with J gene TRBJ2-5; D remains ambiguous. From germline, CDR1 is SEHNR and CDR2 FQNEAQ (reference sequence). With 4 bases removed from V and 5 bases from J, the gap between germline ends came to 8 bases. The CDR3 contains 12 residues. CDR3 loop: CASSSTGETQYF. CDR3 nucleotide sequence: TGTGCCAGCAGCTCCACTGGGGAGACCCAGTACTTC.